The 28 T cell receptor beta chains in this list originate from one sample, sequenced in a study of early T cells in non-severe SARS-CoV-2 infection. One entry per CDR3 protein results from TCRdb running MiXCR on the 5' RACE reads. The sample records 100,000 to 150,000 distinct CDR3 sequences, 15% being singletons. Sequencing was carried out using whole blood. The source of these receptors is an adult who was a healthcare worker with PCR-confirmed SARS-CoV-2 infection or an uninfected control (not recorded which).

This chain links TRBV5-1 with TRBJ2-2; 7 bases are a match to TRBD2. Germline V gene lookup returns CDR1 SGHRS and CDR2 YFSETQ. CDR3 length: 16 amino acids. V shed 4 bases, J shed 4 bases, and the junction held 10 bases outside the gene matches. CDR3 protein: CASSPGASGVTGELFF. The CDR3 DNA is TGCGCCAGCAGCCCTGGGGCTAGCGGCGTCACCGGGGAGCTGTTTTTT.

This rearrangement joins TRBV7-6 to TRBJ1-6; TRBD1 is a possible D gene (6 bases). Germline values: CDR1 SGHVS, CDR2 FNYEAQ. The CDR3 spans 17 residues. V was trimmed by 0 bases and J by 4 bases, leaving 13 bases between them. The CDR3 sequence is CASSLARAGVYNSPLHF. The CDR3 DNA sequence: TGTGCCAGCAGCTTAGCGCGGGCAGGGGTTTATAATTCACCCCTCCACTTT. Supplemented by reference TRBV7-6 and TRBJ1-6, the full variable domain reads GAGVSQSPRYKVTKRGQDVALRCDPISGHVSLYWYRQALGQGPEFLTYFNYEAQQDKSGLPNDRFSAERPEGSISTLTIQRTEQRDSAMYRCASSLARAGVYNSPLHFGNGTRLTVT.

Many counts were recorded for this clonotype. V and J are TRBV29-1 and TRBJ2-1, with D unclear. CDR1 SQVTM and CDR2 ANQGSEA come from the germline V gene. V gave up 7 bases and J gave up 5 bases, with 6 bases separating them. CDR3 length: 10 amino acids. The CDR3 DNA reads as TGCAGCGGCATTGACAATGAGCAGTTCTTC. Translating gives CSGIDNEQFF.

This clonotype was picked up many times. The DNA of the CDR3 is TGCAGTGCTCGCTTAGTTGGACAGGGGGCCTACAATGAGCAGTTCTTC. It is translated as CSARLVGQGAYNEQFF. This chain links TRBV20-1 with TRBJ2-1; 10 nucleotides align to TRBD1. Per germline, CDR1 DFQATT and CDR2 SNEGSKA (reference sequence). The V segment lost 5 bases and the J segment 2 bases; nucleotides outside the gene matches: 9. CDR3 length: 16 residues.

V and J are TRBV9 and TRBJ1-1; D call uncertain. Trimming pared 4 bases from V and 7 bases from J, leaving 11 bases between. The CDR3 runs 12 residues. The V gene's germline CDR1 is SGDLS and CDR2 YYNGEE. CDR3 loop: CASSSGRNEAFF. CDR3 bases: TGTGCCAGCAGCTCGGGCCGGAATGAAGCTTTCTTT.

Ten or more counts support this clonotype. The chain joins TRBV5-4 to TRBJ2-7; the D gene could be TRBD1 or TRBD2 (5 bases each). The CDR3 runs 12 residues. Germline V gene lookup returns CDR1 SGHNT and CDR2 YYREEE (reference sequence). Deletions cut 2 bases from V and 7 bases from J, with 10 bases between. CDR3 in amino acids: CASSFGAGEQYF. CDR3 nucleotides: TGTGCCAGCAGCTTCGGGGCAGGGGAGCAGTACTTC.

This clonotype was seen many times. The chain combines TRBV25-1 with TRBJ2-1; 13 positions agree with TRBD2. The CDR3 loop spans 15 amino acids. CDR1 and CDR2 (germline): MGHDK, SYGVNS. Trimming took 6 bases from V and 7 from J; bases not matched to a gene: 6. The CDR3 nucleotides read TGTGCCAGCAGGTCACTAGCGGGGGGGCCAAATGAGCAGTTCTTC. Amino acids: CASRSLAGGPNEQFF.

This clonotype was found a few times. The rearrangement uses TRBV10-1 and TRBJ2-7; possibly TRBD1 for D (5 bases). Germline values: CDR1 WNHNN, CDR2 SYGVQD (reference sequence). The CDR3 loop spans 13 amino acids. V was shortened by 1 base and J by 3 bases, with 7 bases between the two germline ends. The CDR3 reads CASSEYRNYEQYF. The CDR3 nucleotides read TGCGCCAGCAGTGAGTACAGGAACTACGAGCAGTACTTC.

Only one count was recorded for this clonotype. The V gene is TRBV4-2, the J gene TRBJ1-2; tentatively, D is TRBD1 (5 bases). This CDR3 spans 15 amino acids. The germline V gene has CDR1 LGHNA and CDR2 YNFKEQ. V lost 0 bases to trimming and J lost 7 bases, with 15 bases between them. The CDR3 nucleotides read TGTGCCAGCAGCCAAGATGTAGGGGCCGTAAGTGGCTACACCTTC. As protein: CASSQDVGAVSGYTF.

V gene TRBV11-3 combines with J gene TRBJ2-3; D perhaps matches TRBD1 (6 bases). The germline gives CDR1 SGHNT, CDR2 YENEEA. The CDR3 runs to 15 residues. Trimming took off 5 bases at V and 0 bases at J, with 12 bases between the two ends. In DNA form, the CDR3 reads TGTGCCAGCAGCGAACAGGGTCCTAGCACAGATACGCAGTATTTT. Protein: CASSEQGPSTDTQYF.

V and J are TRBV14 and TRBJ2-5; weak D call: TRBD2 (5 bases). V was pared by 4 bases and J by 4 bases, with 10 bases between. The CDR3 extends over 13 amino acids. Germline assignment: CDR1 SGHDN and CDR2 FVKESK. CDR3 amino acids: CASSPLAGETQYF. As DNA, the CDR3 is TGTGCCAGCAGCCCTCTAGCAGGAGAGACCCAGTACTTC. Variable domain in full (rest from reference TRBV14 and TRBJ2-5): EAGVTQFPSHSVIEKGQTVTLRCDPISGHDNLYWYRRVMGKEIKFLLHFVKESKQDESGMPNNRFLAERTGGTYSTLKVQPAELEDSGVYFCASSPLAGETQYFGPGTRLLVL.

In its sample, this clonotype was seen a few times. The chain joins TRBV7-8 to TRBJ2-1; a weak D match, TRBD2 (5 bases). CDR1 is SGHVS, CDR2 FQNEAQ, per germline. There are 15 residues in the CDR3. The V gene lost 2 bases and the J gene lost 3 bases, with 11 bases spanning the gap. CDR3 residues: CASSLNGVGYNEQFF. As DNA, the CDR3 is TGTGCCAGCAGCTTAAACGGGGTTGGCTACAATGAGCAGTTCTTC.

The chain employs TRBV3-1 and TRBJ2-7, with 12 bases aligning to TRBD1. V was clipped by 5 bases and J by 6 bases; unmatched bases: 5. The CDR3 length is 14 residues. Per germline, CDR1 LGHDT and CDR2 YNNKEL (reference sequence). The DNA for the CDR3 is TGTGCCAGCAGCTCGGGACAGGGGGCTTTCGAGCAGTACTTC. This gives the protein CASSSGQGAFEQYF.

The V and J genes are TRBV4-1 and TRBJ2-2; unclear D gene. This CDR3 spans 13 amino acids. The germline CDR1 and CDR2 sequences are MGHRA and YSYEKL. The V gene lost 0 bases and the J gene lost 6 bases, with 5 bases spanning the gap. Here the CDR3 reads CASSQDTSGELFF. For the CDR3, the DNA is TGCGCCAGCAGCCAAGATACGTCCGGGGAGCTGTTTTTT.

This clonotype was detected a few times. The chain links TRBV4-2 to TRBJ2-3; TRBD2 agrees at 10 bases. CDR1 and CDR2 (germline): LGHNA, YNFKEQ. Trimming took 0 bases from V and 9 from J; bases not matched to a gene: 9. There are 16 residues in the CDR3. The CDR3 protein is CASSQDRSGGAATQYF. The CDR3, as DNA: TGTGCCAGCAGCCAAGATCGAAGCGGGGGGGCCGCCACGCAGTATTTT.

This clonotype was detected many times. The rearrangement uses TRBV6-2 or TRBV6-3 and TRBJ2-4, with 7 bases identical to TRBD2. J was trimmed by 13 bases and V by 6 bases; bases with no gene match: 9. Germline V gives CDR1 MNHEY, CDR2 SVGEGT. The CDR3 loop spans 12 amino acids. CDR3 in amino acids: CASRGAGFRQYF. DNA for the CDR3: TGTGCCAGCAGGGGAGCGGGGTTTAGGCAGTACTTC.

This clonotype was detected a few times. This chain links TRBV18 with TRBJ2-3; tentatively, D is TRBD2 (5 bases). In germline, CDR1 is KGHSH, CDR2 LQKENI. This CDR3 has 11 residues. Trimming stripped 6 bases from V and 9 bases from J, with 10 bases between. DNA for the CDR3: TGTGCCAGCTCCCCGGAGGTCACGCAGTATTTT. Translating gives CASSPEVTQYF. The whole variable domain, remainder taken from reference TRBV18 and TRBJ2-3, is NAGVMQNPRHLVRRRGQEARLRCSPMKGHSHVYWYRQLPEEGLKFMVYLQKENIIDESGMPKERFSAEFPKEGPSILRIQQVVRGDSAAYFCASSPEVTQYFGPGTRLTVL.

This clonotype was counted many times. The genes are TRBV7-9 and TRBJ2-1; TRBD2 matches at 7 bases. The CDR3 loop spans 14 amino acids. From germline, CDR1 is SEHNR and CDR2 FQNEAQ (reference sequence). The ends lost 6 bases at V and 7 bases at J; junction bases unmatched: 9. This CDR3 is CASSSMRRENEQFF. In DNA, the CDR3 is TGTGCCAGCAGTAGTATGCGGCGGGAGAATGAGCAGTTCTTC.

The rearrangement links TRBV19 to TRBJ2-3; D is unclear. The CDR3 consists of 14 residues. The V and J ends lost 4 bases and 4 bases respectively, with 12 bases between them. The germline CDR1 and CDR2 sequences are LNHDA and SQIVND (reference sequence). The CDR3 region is CASSKDGFPDTQYF. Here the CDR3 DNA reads TGTGCCAGTAGTAAGGACGGATTTCCAGATACGCAGTATTTT. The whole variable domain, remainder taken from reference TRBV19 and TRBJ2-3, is DGGITQSPKYLFRKEGQNVTLSCEQNLNHDAMYWYRQDPGQGLRLIYYSQIVNDFQKGDIAEGYSVSREKKESFPLTVTSAQKNPTAFYLCASSKDGFPDTQYFGPGTRLTVL.

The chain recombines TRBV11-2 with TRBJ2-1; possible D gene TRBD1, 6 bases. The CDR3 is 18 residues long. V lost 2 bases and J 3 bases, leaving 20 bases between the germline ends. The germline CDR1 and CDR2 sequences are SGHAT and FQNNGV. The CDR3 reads CASSLRPAGTWGYNEQFF. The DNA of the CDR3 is TGTGCCAGCAGCTTAAGGCCCGCCGGGACATGGGGCTACAATGAGCAGTTCTTC.

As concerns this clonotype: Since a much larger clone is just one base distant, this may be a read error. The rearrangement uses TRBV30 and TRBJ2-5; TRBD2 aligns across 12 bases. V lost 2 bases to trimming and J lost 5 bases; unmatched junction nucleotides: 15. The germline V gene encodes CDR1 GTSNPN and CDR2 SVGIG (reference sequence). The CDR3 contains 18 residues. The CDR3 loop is CAWSRRLAGATSEETQYF. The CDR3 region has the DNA TGTGCCTGGAGTCGAAGACTAGCGGGGGCCACAAGCGAGGAGACCCAGTACTTC.

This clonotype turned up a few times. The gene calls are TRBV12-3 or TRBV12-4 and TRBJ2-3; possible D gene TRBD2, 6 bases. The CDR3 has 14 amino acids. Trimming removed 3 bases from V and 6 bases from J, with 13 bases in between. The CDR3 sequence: CASSFSGPGDTQYF. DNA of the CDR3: TGTGCCAGCAGTTTTAGCGGTCCGGGGGATACGCAGTATTTT.

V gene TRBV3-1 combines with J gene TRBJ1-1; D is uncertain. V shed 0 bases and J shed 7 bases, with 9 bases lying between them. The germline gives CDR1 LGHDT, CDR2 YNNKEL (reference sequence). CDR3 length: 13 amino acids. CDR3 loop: CASSQEAASEAFF. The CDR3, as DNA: TGTGCCAGCAGCCAAGAAGCAGCCAGTGAAGCTTTCTTT.

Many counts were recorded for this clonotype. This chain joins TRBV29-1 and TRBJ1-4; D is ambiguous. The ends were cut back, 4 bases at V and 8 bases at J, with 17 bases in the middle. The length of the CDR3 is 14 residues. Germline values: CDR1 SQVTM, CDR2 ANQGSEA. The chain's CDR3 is CSVGASSGREKLFF. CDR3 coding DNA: TGCAGCGTTGGGGCCAGTAGCGGGCGGGAAAAACTGTTTTTT.

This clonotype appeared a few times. The CDR3 spells CASAGGGTGNTIYF. In DNA, the CDR3 is TGTGCCAGCGCCGGTGGGGGAACTGGAAACACCATATATTTT. The chain has TRBV6-1 and TRBJ1-3; tentatively, D is TRBD1 (5 bases). The germline CDR1 and CDR2 sequences are MNHNS and SASEGT. The CDR3 contains 14 residues. The V end lost 8 bases, the J end lost 2 bases, and 13 bases lay between the germline ends.

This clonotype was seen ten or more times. The CDR3 region is CASSYKSSGNTIYF. The CDR3, as DNA: TGTGCCAGCAGCTACAAGAGCTCTGGAAACACCATATATTTT. The gene calls are TRBV3-1 and TRBJ1-3; D gene unclear. V lost 5 bases, J lost 0 bases, and 8 bases lay in between. This CDR3 has 14 amino acids. Looked up from germline, CDR1 is LGHDT and CDR2 is YNNKEL (reference sequence). Full variable domain (rest looked up from reference TRBV3-1 and TRBJ1-3): DTAVSQTPKYLVTQMGNDKSIKCEQNLGHDTMYWYKQDSKKFLKIMFSYNNKELIINETVPNRFSPKSPDKAHLNLHINSLELGDSAVYFCASSYKSSGNTIYFGEGSWLTVV.

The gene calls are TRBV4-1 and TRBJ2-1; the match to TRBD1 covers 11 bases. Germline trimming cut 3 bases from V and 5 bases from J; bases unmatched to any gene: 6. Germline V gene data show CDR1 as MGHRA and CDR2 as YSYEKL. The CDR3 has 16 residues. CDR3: CASSHGPGQGDNEQFF. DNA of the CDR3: TGCGCCAGCAGCCATGGACCGGGACAGGGGGACAATGAGCAGTTCTTC.

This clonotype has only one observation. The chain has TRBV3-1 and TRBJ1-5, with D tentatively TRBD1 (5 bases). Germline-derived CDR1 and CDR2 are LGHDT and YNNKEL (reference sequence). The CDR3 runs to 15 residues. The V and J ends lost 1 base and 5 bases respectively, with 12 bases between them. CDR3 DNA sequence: TGTGCCAGCAGCCAAGGGGGCTCCTTTTATCAGCCCCAGCATTTT. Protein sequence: CASSQGGSFYQPQHF.